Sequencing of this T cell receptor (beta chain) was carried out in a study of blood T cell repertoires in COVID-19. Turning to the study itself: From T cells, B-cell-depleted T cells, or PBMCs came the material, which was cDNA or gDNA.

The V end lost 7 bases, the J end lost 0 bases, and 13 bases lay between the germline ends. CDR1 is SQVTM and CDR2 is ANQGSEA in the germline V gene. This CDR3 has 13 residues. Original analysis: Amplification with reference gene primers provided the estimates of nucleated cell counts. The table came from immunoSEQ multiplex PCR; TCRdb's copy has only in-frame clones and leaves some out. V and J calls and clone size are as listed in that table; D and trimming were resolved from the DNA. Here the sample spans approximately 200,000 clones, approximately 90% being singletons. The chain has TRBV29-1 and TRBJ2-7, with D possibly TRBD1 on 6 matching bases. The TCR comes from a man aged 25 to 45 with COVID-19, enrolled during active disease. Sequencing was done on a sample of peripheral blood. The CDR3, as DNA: TGCAGCGCGGAAGAGGACAGCTCCTACGAGCAGTACTTC. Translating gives CSAEEDSSYEQYF.